These 9 T cell receptor beta chains originate from one sample sequenced in a study of early stage breast cancer tumors. Repertoires were generated with immunoSEQ multiplex PCR, while TCRdb's copy carries only in-frame clones and drops some. There are some 58,000 clones in the sample; about 74% occur only once, and 3% to 3.5% lies in the top ten. Sample: blood. Receptors originate from a person aged 25-39 years with breast cancer.

The chain has TRBV16 and TRBJ2-1; 9 nucleotides line up with TRBD1. CDR1 is KGHSY and CDR2 is FQNENV in the germline V gene. The CDR3 has 14 residues. J lost 7 bases, V lost 1 base, and 2 bases had no gene match. The CDR3 sequence: CASSQYRGQNEQFF. Written as DNA, the CDR3 is TGTGCCAGCAGCCAATACAGGGGGCAAAATGAGCAGTTCTTC.

J is TRBJ2-3 and V is TRBV19, with D maybe TRBD1 (9 bases). The CDR3 sequence is 16 residues long. Germline CDR1 is LNHDA and CDR2 is SQIVND (reference sequence). The V gene lost 11 bases and the J gene lost 2 bases, with 23 bases spanning the gap. The CDR3 region is CASTGGRAGATDTQYF. The CDR3 bases are TGTGCCTCGACAGGGGGGCGAGCGGGAGCCACAGATACGCAGTATTTT. Full variable domain (outside the CDR3, taken from reference TRBV19 and TRBJ2-3): DGGITQSPKYLFRKEGQNVTLSCEQNLNHDAMYWYRQDPGQGLRLIYYSQIVNDFQKGDIAEGYSVSREKKESFPLTVTSAQKNPTAFYLCASTGGRAGATDTQYFGPGTRLTVL.

This chain uses TRBV28 with TRBJ1-3, with TRBD1 as a possible D gene (5 bases). The CDR3 length is 15 residues. V lost 1 base and J 3 bases, leaving 10 bases between the germline ends. Germline V gene sequence: CDR1 MDHEN, CDR2 SYDVKM. CDR3 sequence (DNA): TGTGCCAGCAGTTTATCTTCCAGGGATGGAAACACCATATATTTT. Translation: CASSLSSRDGNTIYF.

V is TRBV30 and J is TRBJ2-1; D may be TRBD1 or TRBD2 (5 bases each). The CDR3 extends over 13 amino acids. Germline CDR1 is GTSNPN and CDR2 is SVGIG (reference sequence). V was cut by 5 bases and J by 2 bases, with 10 bases left in between. The CDR3, as DNA: TGTGCCTGGGGGGACCCCACCTACAATGAGCAGTTCTTC. This gives the protein CAWGDPTYNEQFF.

This chain joins TRBV19 and TRBJ1-1; maybe TRBD1 (6 bases). The CDR3 length is 12 residues. From germline, CDR1 is LNHDA and CDR2 SQIVND (reference sequence). V lost 7 bases and J lost 7, with 13 bases in between. CDR3 DNA: TGTGCCAGTAATTACGGGGGCTTTGAAGCTTTCTTT. This gives the protein CASNYGGFEAFF.

The rearrangement links TRBV5-1 to TRBJ1-1, with D hard to call. Trimming cost V 4 bases and J 5 bases, with 15 bases left between them. This CDR3 contains 14 residues. In germline, CDR1 is SGHRS, CDR2 YFSETQ. CDR3 nucleotide sequence: TGCGCCAGCAGCCACGCCGGGCCGAGGACTGAAGCTTTCTTT. This gives the protein CASSHAGPRTEAFF.

J is TRBJ1-1 and V is TRBV6-1, with 8 bases that match TRBD1. V was clipped by 7 bases and J by 1 base; unmatched bases: 5. Germline loops: CDR1 MNHNS, CDR2 SASEGT. The CDR3 contains 14 residues. CDR3 coding DNA: TGTGCCAGCACCCAGGGGGCCCGGAACACTGAAGCTTTCTTT. As protein: CASTQGARNTEAFF.

The chain employs TRBV2 and TRBJ2-2, with a tentative D call TRBD2 (5 bases). The CDR3 is made up of 13 amino acids. The V gene lost 6 bases and the J gene lost 5 bases, with 10 bases spanning the gap. Germline CDR1 and CDR2: SNHLY and FYNNEI. This CDR3 reads CASRRGVTGELFF. CDR3 sequence (DNA): TGTGCCAGCAGACGGGGAGTGACCGGGGAGCTGTTTTTT.

The chain links TRBV11-3 to TRBJ2-5; D perhaps matches TRBD1 (6 bases). Germline-derived CDR1 and CDR2 are SGHNT and YENEEA. This CDR3 region has 14 residues. The V end lost 4 bases, the J end lost 1 base, and 10 bases lay between the germline ends. The CDR3 loop is CASSSDRPQETQYF. CDR3 nucleotide sequence: TGTGCCAGCAGCTCGGACAGACCCCAAGAGACCCAGTACTTC.